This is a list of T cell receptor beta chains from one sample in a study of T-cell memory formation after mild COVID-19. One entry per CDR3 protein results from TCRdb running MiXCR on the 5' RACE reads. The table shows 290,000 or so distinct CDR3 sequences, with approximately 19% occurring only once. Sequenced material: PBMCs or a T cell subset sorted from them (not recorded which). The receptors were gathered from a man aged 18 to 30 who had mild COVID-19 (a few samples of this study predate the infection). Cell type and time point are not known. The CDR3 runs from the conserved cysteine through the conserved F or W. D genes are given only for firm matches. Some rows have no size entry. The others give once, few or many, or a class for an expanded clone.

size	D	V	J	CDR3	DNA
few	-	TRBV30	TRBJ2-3	CAWSSSPLADTQYF	TGTGCCTGGAGTTCTTCTCCATTAGCAGATACGCAGTATTTT
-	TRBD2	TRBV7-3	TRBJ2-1	CASSFGGSYNEQFF	TGTGCCAGCAGCTTCGGGGGGTCCTACAATGAGCAGTTCTTC
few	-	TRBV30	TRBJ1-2	CAWSINNYGYTF	TGTGCCTGGAGTATAAACAACTATGGCTACACCTTC
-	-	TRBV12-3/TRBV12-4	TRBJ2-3	CASTGTHGGLKQYF	TGTGCCAGCACCGGGACTCACGGGGGTTTAAAGCAGTATTTT
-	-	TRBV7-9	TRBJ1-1	CATSGLTEAFF	TGTGCCACCTCAGGTTTAACTGAAGCTTTCTTT
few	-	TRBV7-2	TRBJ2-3	CASRWAGEADTQYF	TGTGCCAGCAGGTGGGCCGGGGAGGCAGATACGCAGTATTTT
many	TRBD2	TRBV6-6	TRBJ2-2	CASSKGLAANTGELFF	TGTGCCAGCAGTAAAGGACTAGCGGCGAACACCGGGGAGCTGTTTTTT
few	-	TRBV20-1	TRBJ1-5	CSASLLISNQPQHF	TGCAGTGCTAGTTTACTGATTAGCAATCAGCCCCAGCATTTT
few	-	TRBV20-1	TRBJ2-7	CSASDSYEQYF	TGCAGTGCTTCGGATTCCTACGAGCAGTACTTC
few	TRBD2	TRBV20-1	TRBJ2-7	CSARVSGTRRHEQYF	TGCAGTGCTAGAGTTAGCGGGACTAGGAGGCACGAGCAGTACTTC
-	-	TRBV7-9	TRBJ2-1	CASSKPGPHYDNEQFF	TGTGCCAGCAGCAAACCGGGACCCCATTATGATAATGAGCAGTTCTTC
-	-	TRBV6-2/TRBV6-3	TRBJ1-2	CASSWARGYTF	TGTGCCAGCAGTTGGGCGAGGGGCTACACCTTC
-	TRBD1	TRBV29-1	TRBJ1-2	CSVIPTGIGDGYTF	TGCAGCGTTATCCCGACAGGGATTGGGGATGGCTACACCTTC
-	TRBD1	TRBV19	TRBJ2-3	CASSDRGHDTQYF	TGTGCCAGTAGTGACAGGGGGCATGATACGCAGTATTTT
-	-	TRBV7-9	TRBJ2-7	CASSKQIYEQYF	TGTGCCAGCAGCAAACAGATTTACGAGCAGTACTTC
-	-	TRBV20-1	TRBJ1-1	CSAPGGAKTEAFF	TGCAGCGCCCCGGGGGGCGCAAAGACTGAAGCTTTCTTT
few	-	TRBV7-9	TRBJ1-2	CASSRRDSPGVGYTF	TGTGCCAGCAGCCGCCGAGATTCCCCGGGAGTGGGCTACACCTTC